This passage covers 17 T cell receptor beta chains from one sample sequenced in a study of T cells in Graves' hyperthyroidism and ophthalmopathy. Regions amplified from RNA transcripts were the TCR beta CDR3 regions. The TCR CDR3 was amplified in a first-round RT-PCR using the HTBI primer set. TCRdb re-called the multiplex PCR reads with MiXCR, one entry per CDR3 protein. Of around 700,000 distinct CDR3 sequences detected, roughly a third appear once; the ten largest clones hold around 31%. Sequencing was carried out using blood. Receptor source: a woman in her thirties or forties with Graves' hyperthyroidism.

This clonotype was detected many times. The rearrangement joins TRBV15 to TRBJ2-7, with 7 bases that match TRBD1. Trimming at V came to 3 bases and at J to 6 bases, leaving 8 bases not matched to a gene. The CDR3 extends over 14 amino acids. Germline values: CDR1 LNHNV, CDR2 YYDKDF (reference sequence). The CDR3: CATSSAWGQTEQYF. In DNA, the CDR3 is TGTGCCACCAGCAGTGCTTGGGGACAGACCGAGCAGTACTTC.

This chain links TRBV7-2 with TRBJ2-7; D is ambiguous. Looked up from germline, CDR1 is SGHTA and CDR2 is FQGNSA. This CDR3 spans 10 amino acids. V lost 4 bases and J lost 10, with 8 bases in between. Here the CDR3 DNA reads TGTGCCAGCAGCTGGAAGGGACAGTACTTC. It encodes CASSWKGQYF.

This clonotype was observed many times. The chain carries TRBV9 and TRBJ1-1, with D hard to call. V lost 0 bases and J 6 bases, leaving 9 bases between the germline ends. Germline assignment: CDR1 SGDLS and CDR2 YYNGEE. CDR3 size: 13 residues. Written as DNA, the CDR3 is TGTGCCAGCAGCGTAGTGACTCTCGCTGAAGCTTTCTTT. Its protein is CASSVVTLAEAFF. The full variable domain, completed using reference TRBV9 and TRBJ1-1, is DSGVTQTPKHLITATGQRVTLRCSPRSGDLSVYWYQQSLDQGLQFLIQYYNGEERAKGNILERFSAQQFPDLHSELNLSSLELGDSALYFCASSVVTLAEAFFGQGTRLTVV.

This clonotype was counted a few times. The CDR3, as DNA: TGTGCCATCAGTGACTACAATGAGCAGTTCTTC. Amino acids: CAISDYNEQFF. The rearrangement links TRBV10-3 to TRBJ2-1; no clear D. Trimming cost V 3 bases and J 3 bases, with 0 bases left between them. Germline CDR1 reads ENHRY; CDR2 reads SYGVKD. The CDR3 totals 11 residues.

The chain employs TRBV4-3 and TRBJ1-2; a possible D gene is TRBD1 (5 bases). V lost 4 bases to trimming and J lost 6 bases, with 18 bases between them. This CDR3 is 15 amino acids long. CDR1 and CDR2 from the germline V gene are LGHNA and YSLEER. For the CDR3, the DNA is TGCGCCAGCAGCCCGGGACGGGACGGGACCCATGGCTACACCTTC. Translating gives CASSPGRDGTHGYTF.

This clonotype has only a few counts. J is TRBJ1-2 and V is TRBV4-1; TRBD1 matches 7 bases. The CDR3 spans 14 residues. Trimming took 4 bases from V and 5 from J; bases not matched to a gene: 7. Germline CDR1 is MGHRA and CDR2 is YSYEKL. The CDR3 nucleotides are TGCGCCAGCAGCCGAGAGGGACAGAGGTATGGCTACACCTTC. This codes for CASSREGQRYGYTF.

This clonotype was counted between two and nine times. The genes are TRBV7-2 and TRBJ1-2; D gene uncertain. CDR3 length: 17 residues. V gave up 4 bases and J gave up 5 bases, with 23 bases separating them. Germline CDR1 SGHTA, CDR2 FQGNSA. The CDR3 sequence is CASSSNPGFERQYGYTF. The CDR3 nucleotides read TGTGCCAGCAGCTCGAATCCGGGATTCGAACGTCAGTATGGCTACACCTTC. The whole variable domain, remainder taken from reference TRBV7-2 and TRBJ1-2, is GAGVSQSPSNKVTEKGKDVELRCDPISGHTALYWYRQSLGQGLEFLIYFQGNSAPDKSGLPSDRFSAERTGGSVSTLTIQRTQQEDSAVYLCASSSNPGFERQYGYTFGSGTRLTVV.

This clonotype was seen ten or more times. The rearrangement joins TRBV6-5 to TRBJ1-5; D is undetermined. Germline values: CDR1 MNHEY, CDR2 SVGAGI. V lost 7 bases, J lost 3 bases, and 16 bases lay in between. The CDR3 has 15 amino acids. The CDR3: CASKPYRVNNQPQHF. In DNA form, the CDR3 reads TGTGCCAGCAAACCTTATAGGGTAAACAATCAGCCCCAGCATTTT.

The rearrangement joins TRBV25-1 to TRBJ1-1; 9 positions match TRBD1. This CDR3 region has 15 residues. CDR1 and CDR2 (germline): MGHDK, SYGVNS. Germline trimming cut 3 bases from V and 5 bases from J; bases unmatched to any gene: 7. CDR3 residues: CASSDTQGARTEAFF. The DNA of the CDR3 is TGTGCCAGCAGTGATACACAGGGGGCGAGGACTGAAGCTTTCTTT. Full variable domain (rest looked up from reference TRBV25-1 and TRBJ1-1): EADIYQTPRYLVIGTGKKITLECSQTMGHDKMYWYQQDPGMELHLIHYSYGVNSTEKGDLSSESTVSRIRTEHFPLTLESARPSHTSQYLCASSDTQGARTEAFFGQGTRLTVV.

The J gene is TRBJ1-1, the V gene TRBV10-3, with no clear D. The germline gives CDR1 ENHRY, CDR2 SYGVKD. The CDR3 runs to 14 residues. With 3 bases removed from V and 5 bases from J, the gap between germline ends came to 13 bases. The DNA of the CDR3 is TGTGCCATCAGTGATAAGGAGATGTGGACTGAAGCTTTCTTT. This codes for CAISDKEMWTEAFF.

This sequence joins TRBV19 and TRBJ1-4; TRBD1 matches at 9 bases. The junction had 5 bases not matched to a gene; V was cut back by 3 bases and J by 3 bases. Looked up from germline, CDR1 is LNHDA and CDR2 is SQIVND (reference sequence). CDR3 length: 16 residues. CDR3: CASSIRDRASNEKLFF. The DNA for the CDR3 is TGTGCCAGTAGTATTCGGGACAGGGCCTCTAATGAAAAACTGTTTTTT. Full variable domain (outside the CDR3, taken from reference TRBV19 and TRBJ1-4): DGGITQSPKYLFRKEGQNVTLSCEQNLNHDAMYWYRQDPGQGLRLIYYSQIVNDFQKGDIAEGYSVSREKKESFPLTVTSAQKNPTAFYLCASSIRDRASNEKLFFGSGTQLSVL.

As regards this clonotype: A much larger clone differs from this one at a single base, so this may be a read error. A read error is likely, as this CDR3 ends without the conserved phenylalanine or tryptophan. The chain has TRBV9 and TRBJ2-7; D possibly matches TRBD1 or TRBD2 (9 bases each). With 0 bases removed from V and 6 bases from J, the gap between germline ends came to 16 bases. The CDR3 runs 15 residues. In germline, CDR1 is SGDLS, CDR2 YYNGEE. The CDR3 DNA reads as TGTGCCAGCAGCGTAGGTCTAGCGGGACAGGGCGAGCAGTACTCC. Translation gives CASSVGLAGQGEQYS.

A remark on this clonotype: One junction end disagrees with the germline gene, perhaps due to a read error. The chain employs TRBV10-3 and TRBJ1-5, with 12 bases matching TRBD1. CDR1 and CDR2 (germline): ENHRY, SYGVKD. The CDR3 spans 17 residues. The CDR3 region has the DNA TGTGCCAGCAGTTCCAGCGGGGACAGGGGGCAAGGGCAGCCCCAGCATTTT. It codes for CASSSSGDRGQGQPQHF.

V and J are TRBV7-2 and TRBJ2-5; TRBD2 matches at 7 bases. After removal of 5 bases from V and 1 base from J, the junction contained 4 bases not matched to a gene. The CDR3 loop spans 14 amino acids. Per germline, CDR1 SGHTA and CDR2 FQGNSA. CDR3 region: CASSGGEGQETQYF. The DNA for the CDR3 is TGTGCCAGCAGCGGGGGGGAGGGCCAAGAGACCCAGTACTTC. Based on the CDR3 plus reference TRBV7-2 and TRBJ2-5, the full variable domain is GAGVSQSPSNKVTEKGKDVELRCDPISGHTALYWYRQSLGQGLEFLIYFQGNSAPDKSGLPSDRFSAERTGGSVSTLTIQRTQQEDSAVYLCASSGGEGQETQYFGPGTRLLVL.

The chain is built from TRBV19 and TRBJ1-1; D unclear. Between the trimmed V and J ends, which lost 6 bases and 2 bases, there was a span of 10 bases. The CDR3 consists of 13 residues. The V gene's germline CDR1 is LNHDA and CDR2 SQIVND (reference sequence). The DNA for the CDR3 is TGTGCCAGTAGATCAGCGGACAACACTGAAGCTTTCTTT. Its protein is CASRSADNTEAFF.

Of note for this clonotype: This clone may be a read error of a much larger clone one base away. The final CDR3 position lacks the conserved phenylalanine or tryptophan, pointing to a likely read error. The chain recombines TRBV14 with TRBJ2-2; TRBD1 agrees at 7 bases. Germline CDR1 reads SGHDN; CDR2 reads FVKESK. The CDR3 length is 14 residues. V was pared by 6 bases and J by 1 base, with 2 bases of the junction left unmatched. CDR3: CASRRTGNTGELFS. The CDR3 nucleotides are TGTGCCAGCAGACGGACAGGGAACACCGGGGAGCTGTTTTCT.

This clonotype was detected ten times or more. The chain combines TRBV5-1 with TRBJ1-1; TRBD1 matches at 8 bases. The CDR3 sequence is 14 residues long. With V trimmed by 2 bases and J by 4 bases, 4 bases remained unmatched. Germline CDR1 SGHRS, CDR2 YFSETQ. CDR3 sequence (DNA): TGCGCCAGCAGCTTTCAGGGGGCCTCCACTGAAGCTTTCTTT. Residues: CASSFQGASTEAFF. The full variable domain, with the rest looked up from reference TRBV5-1 and TRBJ1-1, is KAGVTQTPRYLIKTRGQQVTLSCSPISGHRSVSWYQQTPGQGLQFLFEYFSETQRNKGNFPGRFSGRQFSNSRSEMNVSTLELGDSALYLCASSFQGASTEAFFGQGTRLTVV.